The 8 T cell receptor beta chains presented below share a single source sample, sequenced in a study of T cell repertoires in cytomegalovirus infection. TCRdb reanalysed the reads using MiXCR and keeps one entry per CDR3 protein. Of around 100,000 distinct CDR3 sequences in the sample, roughly two fifths were seen once. The antigens of these receptors remain unknown. The sequencing used CD8+ T cells from cultured PBMCs, collected from culture after CMV antigen stimulation. These receptors were collected from a human donor in good health (CMV status not recorded). Some clones in this sample may be carry-over from other donors' samples.

This chain links TRBV4-1 with TRBJ2-3, with D perhaps TRBD1 (6 bases). With 1 base removed from V and 1 base from J, the gap between germline ends came to 15 bases. CDR1 and CDR2 from the germline V gene are MGHRA and YSYEKL. This CDR3 is 17 amino acids long. The CDR3 bases are TGCGCCAGCAGCCAAGTTTCGGGCAGGGGAGGCACAGATACGCAGTATTTT. Protein: CASSQVSGRGGTDTQYF.

As concerns this clonotype: With a much larger clone just one base away, this may be a read error. V gene TRBV7-9 combines with J gene TRBJ2-4; TRBD2 agrees at 7 bases. J gave up 0 bases and V 5 bases, and 7 bases lay outside the gene matches. The CDR3 is 16 residues long. From germline, CDR1 is SEHNR and CDR2 FQNEAQ (reference sequence). CDR3 sequence reads: CASSPRGGVAKNIQYF. Here the CDR3 DNA reads TGTGCCAGCAGCCCCCGTGGGGGGGTAGCCAAAAACATTCAGTACTTC.

J is TRBJ2-1 and V is TRBV28; D uncertain. V dropped 10 bases and J dropped 0 bases, with 7 bases sitting between them. The CDR3 length is 12 residues. CDR1 and CDR2 (germline): MDHEN, SYDVKM. CDR3 coding DNA: TGTGCCACGCGCGGCTCCTACAATGAGCAGTTCTTC. Protein product: CATRGSYNEQFF.

V and J are TRBV12-3 or TRBV12-4 and TRBJ1-5; D not certain. The CDR3 consists of 15 residues. Deletions cut 7 bases from V and 3 bases from J, with 16 bases between. The CDR3 DNA is TGTGCCAGCACTAAAGGAGAGCCATTCAATCAGCCCCAGCATTTT. Translated: CASTKGEPFNQPQHF.

The chain has TRBV27 and TRBJ1-1, with D possibly matching TRBD1 (6 bases). The germline gives CDR1 MNHEY, CDR2 SMNVEV (reference sequence). Trimming cost V 4 bases and J 4 bases, with 16 bases left between them. This CDR3 has 15 amino acids. The CDR3 loop is CASSSDRQRGTEAFF. The CDR3 DNA is TGTGCCAGCAGTTCCGACAGGCAGAGGGGCACTGAAGCTTTCTTT.

This chain links TRBV6-2 or TRBV6-3 with TRBJ2-7, with D hard to call. The CDR3 covers 11 residues. V lost 8 bases and J 1 base, leaving 6 bases between the germline ends. CDR1 and CDR2 from the germline V gene are MNHEY and SVGEGT. CDR3 DNA sequence: TGTGCCAGCGGGGTTTCCTACGAGCAGTACTTC. Encoded protein: CASGVSYEQYF.

This clonotype was recorded at least ten times. This chain connects TRBV7-2 to TRBJ1-4; TRBD1 matches at 7 bases. The length of the CDR3 is 14 residues. V trimming: 5 bases; J trimming: 7 bases; junction bases outside the gene matches: 7. The germline CDR1 and CDR2 sequences are SGHTA and FQGNSA. The CDR3 sequence is CASSPDRASEKLFF. CDR3 sequence (DNA): TGTGCCAGCAGCCCAGACAGGGCTAGTGAAAAACTGTTTTTT.

This sequence joins TRBV3-1 and TRBJ2-7, with D unclear. Deletions cut 1 base from V and 6 bases from J, with 13 bases between. The CDR3 sequence is 14 residues long. Germline loops: CDR1 LGHDT, CDR2 YNNKEL (reference sequence). The CDR3 DNA reads as TGTGCCAGCAGCCAAGGGCCGACACTCGCCGAGCAGTACTTC. Its protein product is CASSQGPTLAEQYF.